This T cell receptor beta chain came from a study of OX40 agonist ivuxolimab in advanced cancers. In terms of the full investigation: Ivuxolimab was an agonistic, fully human IgG2 monoclonal antibody directed against OX40 (CD134), a costimulatory receptor. Of the 50 or so patients in dose escalation, some 20 had hepatocellular carcinoma, some 15 had melanoma, 9 had renal cell carcinoma and 9 had head and neck cancer. The paper reports the monotherapy dose-escalation portion (N = 52 patients) of the phase I ivuxolimab trial. In the dose-escalation cohort, nearly 85% of patients were male, and the mean age was around 60 years with a range of roughly 23 to 79. Intravenous ivuxolimab was administered to patients every 2 weeks at six dose levels: 0.01, 0.1, 0.3, 1.5, 3 and 10 mg/kg. Peripheral TCRbeta sequencing was intended to test whether TCR sequence diversity was altered and clonal T-cell expansion was caused by ivuxolimab. Partial responses occurred in three dose-escalation patients, of whom one had hepatocellular carcinoma and two had cutaneous melanoma. Patients were allowed to have had prior anti-PD-1, anti-PD-L1 or anti-CTLA-4 therapy, and around 43% of the dose-escalation patients had been treated with checkpoint inhibitors. Summary of the overall study and its limitations: At doses of 0.1 to 3.0 mg/kg, clonal expansion of both CD4+ and CD8+ blood T cells was observed from baseline to week 6. Antigen specificity was not determined for the clonally expanded peripheral T cells. After ivuxolimab, more expanded clones were found on average in CD8+ T cells than in CD4+ T cells. In partial responders in the 0.1-3.0 mg/kg groups, normalized peripheral clonal expansion was found to be among the lowest, especially among CD8+ T cells. Low levels of normalized T-cell clonal expansion were also shown by some nonresponding patients.

Looking up the germline V gene yields CDR1 SGHRS and CDR2 YFSETQ. The CDR3, from cysteine to phenylalanine, totals 14 residues. Only the CDR3 portion is preserved as DNA: 42 bases, with reading frame beginning at the first base. The V and J ends are trimmed by 6 bases and 5 bases, leaving 17 bases between them. The trial excluded patients who had a history of autoimmune disease or were on systemic immunosuppression. In every dose cohort, peripheral blood was drawn for TCR sequencing at baseline, cycle 4 day 1, and cycle 7 day 1. The samples were taken from a phase I, first-in-human, multicenter, open-label dose-escalation trial of ivuxolimab. Adults with locally advanced or metastatic melanoma, renal cell carcinoma, hepatocellular carcinoma or head and neck squamous cell carcinoma were enrolled in the trial. CD4+ and CD8+ T cells were sorted separately from peripheral blood before TCR sequencing.

To sequence the TCRbeta CDR3 region, genomic DNA was isolated from the sorted cells. The immunoSEQ Assay was used to sequence the TCRbeta CDR3 regions. This immuneACCESS table, as held by TCRdb, lists in-frame sequences with V and J called but not all clones. Of the missing ones, under half trace to an unresolved V gene in checked studies; the others have no known cause. Here the sample has more than 50,000 clones; approximately 90% occur a single time. The ten largest clones add up to about 12% of the sample. With respect to this clone: Its antigen is still unknown. No per-base quality is available; no much larger clone lies one base away.

This TCR was recovered from an adult with an advanced solid tumor such as melanoma, head and neck, liver or kidney cancer. Rearrangement joined TRBV5-1 to TRBJ2-5; a weak D assignment points to TRBD2 (7 bases agree). The material was CD4+ or CD8+ T cells sorted from blood, obtained in a trial of the OX40 agonist ivuxolimab. The base sequence is TGCGCCAGCACCCTAAGGGGGGGCGCGGAGACCCAGTACTTC. Translated, this gives CASTLRGGAETQYF. The CDR3 plus the reference TRBV5-1 and TRBJ2-5 genes for the other parts give the full variable domain: KAGVTQTPRYLIKTRGQQVTLSCSPISGHRSVSWYQQTPGQGLQFLFEYFSETQRNKGNFPGRFSGRQFSNSRSEMNVSTLELGDSALYLCASTLRGGAETQYFGPGTRLLVL.